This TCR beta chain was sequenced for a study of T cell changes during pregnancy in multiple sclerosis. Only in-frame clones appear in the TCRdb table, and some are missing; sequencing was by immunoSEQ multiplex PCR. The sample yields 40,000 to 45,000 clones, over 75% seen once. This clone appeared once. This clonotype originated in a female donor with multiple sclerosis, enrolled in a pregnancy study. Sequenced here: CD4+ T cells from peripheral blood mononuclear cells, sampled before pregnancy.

CDR3 sequence (DNA): TGTGCTAGTGGTTTGGTGGTGGACAGGGCATCCACTGAAGCTTTCTTT. It is translated as CASGLVVDRASTEAFF. The chain joins TRBV12-5 to TRBJ1-1, with 8 positions matching TRBD1. Germline V gene sequence: CDR1 LGHNT, CDR2 FRNRAP. This CDR3 comprises 16 residues. Trimming at V came to 0 bases and at J to 4 bases, leaving 7 bases not matched to a gene.